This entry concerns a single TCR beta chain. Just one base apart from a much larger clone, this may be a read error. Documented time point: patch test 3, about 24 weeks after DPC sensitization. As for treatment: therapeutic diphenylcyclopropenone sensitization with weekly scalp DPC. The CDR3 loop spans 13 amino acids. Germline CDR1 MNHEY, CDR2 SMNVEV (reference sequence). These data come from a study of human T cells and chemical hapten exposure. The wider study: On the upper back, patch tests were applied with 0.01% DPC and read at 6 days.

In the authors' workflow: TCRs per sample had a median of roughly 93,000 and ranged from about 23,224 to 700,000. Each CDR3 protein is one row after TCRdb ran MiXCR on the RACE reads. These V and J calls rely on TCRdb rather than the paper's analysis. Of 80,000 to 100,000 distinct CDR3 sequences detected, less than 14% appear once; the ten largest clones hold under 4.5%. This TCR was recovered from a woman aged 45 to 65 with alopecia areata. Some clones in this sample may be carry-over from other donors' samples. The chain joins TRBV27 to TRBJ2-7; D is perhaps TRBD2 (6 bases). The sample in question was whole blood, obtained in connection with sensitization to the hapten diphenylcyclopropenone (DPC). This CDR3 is CASRSTGRHERYF. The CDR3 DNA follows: TGTGCCAGCCGTTCAACCGGGAGACACGAGCGGTACTTC.